This T cell receptor (beta chain) was found in a study of tumor-infiltrating lymphocytes in primary liver carcinoma. Study-level background: Enrolled patients were male and female, aged 30 to 69 years. Study findings and constraints: Because of bulk unsorted sampling, CD4+ and CD8+ repertoires were not subjected to comparison. Pairs of tumor regions overlapped more than tumor-adjacent and tumor-blood pairs did.

The input was 450 to 500 ng total RNA; TCR beta cDNA was made from it with a constant-region primer. What produced the TCR beta libraries was three nested multiplex PCR rounds using slightly modified ARM-PCR. Each CDR3 protein gets one entry after TCRdb re-called the multiplex PCR reads with MiXCR. Of hundreds of thousands of distinct CDR3 sequences in the sample, around three fifths were seen once. This clonotype has only a few counts. The antigen remains undetermined. RNA isolated from unsorted whole blood supplied the blood RNA, with germline DNA also extracted. At sampling, these chronic HBV carriers had received no treatment. Sequenced input: peripheral blood. The sequence derives from a woman in her twenties or thirties with primary liver carcinoma and hepatitis B virus infection.

Written as DNA, the CDR3 is TGTGCCAGCAGGCCCCCGACAGGGGCTACGCAGTATTTT. It translates to CASRPPTGATQYF. The rearrangement uses TRBV6-5 and TRBJ2-3; 8 bases are shared with TRBD1. This CDR3 region has 13 residues. Germline V lookup: CDR1 MNHEY, CDR2 SVGAGI. The trim removed 6 bases at V and 8 bases at J, leaving 7 bases unmatched.